A single sample gave rise to the 15 T cell receptor beta chains below, sequenced in a study of tissue T cells after allogeneic stem cell transplantation. Data came from immunoSEQ multiplex PCR; TCRdb stores just in-frame clones and leaves some out. The sample has 500 to 550 clones, approximately 58% seen once. The sequenced sample was spleen tissue, obtained at autopsy. Receptors were obtained from a female patient between 40 and 75 years old with steroid-refractory graft-versus-host disease after an allogeneic stem cell transplant. Some T cells may have come from the graft donor.

The chain joins TRBV6-5 to TRBJ1-2, with 7 bases aligning to TRBD1. The V gene's germline CDR1 is MNHEY and CDR2 SVGAGI. The ends lost 4 bases at V and 4 bases at J; junction bases unmatched: 3. The length of the CDR3 is 13 residues. CDR3 residues: CASSSRTGYGYTF. The DNA for the CDR3 is TGTGCCAGCAGTTCTAGGACAGGCTATGGCTACACCTTC.

The chain carries TRBV5-5 and TRBJ1-2; TRBD1 matches at 7 bases. Germline V gene lookup returns CDR1 SGHKS and CDR2 YYEKEE (reference sequence). The CDR3 has 13 amino acids. J was trimmed by 4 bases and V by 0 bases; bases with no gene match: 0. CDR3 in amino acids: CASSLGTGYGYTF. The CDR3, as DNA: TGTGCCAGCAGCTTGGGGACAGGCTATGGCTACACCTTC.

The gene calls are TRBV12-5 and TRBJ2-2, with D perhaps matching TRBD1 or TRBD2 (10 bases each). V was shortened by 7 bases and J by 7 bases, with 25 bases between the two germline ends. Germline assignment: CDR1 LGHNT and CDR2 FRNRAP. The CDR3 runs 17 residues. CDR3 sequence: CASAGQGSSGGGGELFF. DNA of the CDR3: TGTGCTAGTGCGGGACAGGGGTCTAGCGGGGGAGGCGGGGAGCTGTTTTTT.

The sample holds a few counts of this clone. The gene calls are TRBV5-1 and TRBJ2-3, with D hard to call. The CDR3 loop spans 15 amino acids. Trimming left V 2 bases short and J 3 bases short, with 13 bases between. The germline V gene encodes CDR1 SGHRS and CDR2 YFSETQ. CDR3 bases: TGCGCCAGCAGCTTAGTCCCCTTCCCGACAGATACGCAGTATTTT. It is translated as CASSLVPFPTDTQYF.

J is TRBJ1-1 and V is TRBV10-3; 8 bases are a match to TRBD1. This CDR3 region has 15 residues. With 3 bases clipped from V and 1 base from J, the junction kept 4 bases outside the gene matches. Per germline, CDR1 ENHRY and CDR2 SYGVKD. The chain's CDR3 is CAISEAGTGNTEAFF. The CDR3 nucleotides are TGTGCCATCAGTGAAGCCGGGACAGGGAACACTGAAGCTTTCTTT.

This clone was recorded once. The chain has TRBV19 and TRBJ2-5; possible D gene TRBD1, 5 bases. Trimming took off 0 bases at V and 6 bases at J, with 20 bases between the two ends. This CDR3 contains 17 residues. The V gene's germline CDR1 is LNHDA and CDR2 SQIVND (reference sequence). The CDR3 bases are TGTGCCAGTAGTATAGATTTTCCAGGGCCATATTTGAAGACCCAGTACTTC. This translates into CASSIDFPGPYLKTQYF.

The sample holds a few counts of this clone. The chain uses TRBV4-1 and TRBJ2-6; unclear D gene. The CDR3 has 16 residues. V was pared by 1 base and J by 1 base, with 8 bases between. Germline CDR1 MGHRA, CDR2 YSYEKL. The CDR3 DNA reads TGCGCCAGCAGCCAAGTCCAGCTTTCTGGGGCCAACGTCCTGACTTTC. It yields the protein CASSQVQLSGANVLTF.

This chain uses TRBV19 with TRBJ1-4; 7 nucleotides align to TRBD1. The CDR3 totals 15 residues. Trimming at V came to 4 bases and at J to 2 bases, leaving 4 bases not matched to a gene. CDR1 and CDR2 (germline): LNHDA, SQIVND (reference sequence). This chain's CDR3 is CASSTQGLTNEKLFF. The CDR3 nucleotides read TGTGCCAGTAGTACACAGGGGCTTACTAATGAAAAACTGTTTTTT.

The chain is built from TRBV9 and TRBJ2-7; no clear D. Trimming took 0 bases from V and 6 from J, leaving 10 bases between them. In germline, CDR1 is SGDLS, CDR2 YYNGEE. CDR3 size: 13 residues. Here the CDR3 reads CASSVDVVAEQYF. The CDR3 DNA reads as TGTGCCAGCAGCGTAGACGTCGTTGCCGAGCAGTACTTC.

V usage is TRBV18 and J usage is TRBJ1-2; 10 positions match TRBD1. Germline V gene sequence: CDR1 KGHSH, CDR2 LQKENI. CDR3 length equals 16 residues. J was trimmed by 2 bases and V by 1 base; bases with no gene match: 4. In DNA form, the CDR3 reads TGTGCCAGCTCACCACGGGGACAGGGGTTAAACTATGGCTACACCTTC. Protein product: CASSPRGQGLNYGYTF.

The genes are TRBV27 and TRBJ2-7; 9 bases are a match to TRBD1. This CDR3 is 14 amino acids long. J lost 3 bases, V lost 5 bases, and 5 bases had no gene match. Germline V CDR1 and CDR2: MNHEY, SMNVEV (reference sequence). The CDR3 sequence: CASSLRDRVYEQYF. Here the CDR3 DNA reads TGTGCCAGCAGTCTCCGGGACAGGGTCTACGAGCAGTACTTC.

The chain combines TRBV19 with TRBJ1-1; D not certain. The germline CDR1 and CDR2 sequences are LNHDA and SQIVND (reference sequence). This CDR3 has 14 amino acids. V was cut by 4 bases and J by 0 bases, with 9 bases left in between. CDR3 residues: CASSKVVMNTEAFF. The CDR3 DNA follows: TGTGCCAGTAGTAAAGTGGTGATGAACACTGAAGCTTTCTTT.

This chain links TRBV9 with TRBJ2-7, with a tentative D call TRBD1 (6 bases). The germline V and J ends were trimmed by 2 bases and 4 bases, with 10 bases remaining between them. The germline V gene encodes CDR1 SGDLS and CDR2 YYNGEE. CDR3 size: 13 residues. The CDR3 nucleotides are TGTGCCAGCAGCGTCGGGACAAATTACGAGCAGTACTTC. Its protein product is CASSVGTNYEQYF.

By share of the sample, this clone is large. The chain uses TRBV25-1 and TRBJ2-5; D not resolved. The CDR3 runs to 11 residues. Trimming pared 1 base from V and 5 bases from J, leaving 2 bases between. CDR1 is MGHDK and CDR2 is SYGVNS in the germline V gene. CDR3 protein: CASSEWETQYF. The CDR3 nucleotides are TGTGCCAGCAGTGAATGGGAGACCCAGTACTTC.

CDR3 in DNA: TGTGCCAGCACGAGAGGCACCGGGGAGCTGTTTTTT. It yields the protein CASTRGTGELFF. The chain uses TRBV2 and TRBJ2-2; D is uncertain. V was clipped by 7 bases and J by 4 bases, with 7 bases between them. Germline V gene sequence: CDR1 SNHLY, CDR2 FYNNEI. The CDR3 length is 12 residues.